These 25 T cell receptor beta chains came from one sample sequenced in a study of control samples from healthy donors and cancer patients. The assay was immunoSEQ multiplex PCR, and TCRdb's table has in-frame clones only and misses some. The repertoire has 120,000 to 150,000 clones, 91% of them found once; the top ten carry under 4%. The sequenced material came from blood. These TCRs come from a young man in good health.

This chain uses TRBV30 with TRBJ2-1; D assignment may be TRBD1 or TRBD2 (5 bases each). The CDR3 loop spans 14 amino acids. Trimming took off 1 base at V and 5 bases at J, with 12 bases between the two ends. Looked up from germline, CDR1 is GTSNPN and CDR2 is SVGIG (reference sequence). This CDR3 is CAWSAGAQNNEQFF. CDR3 bases: TGTGCCTGGAGTGCCGGGGCGCAGAACAATGAGCAGTTCTTC. Complete variable domain (other parts from reference TRBV30 and TRBJ2-1): SQTIHQWPATLVQPVGSPLSLECTVEGTSNPNLYWYRQAAGRGLQLLFYSVGIGQISSEVPQNLSASRPQDRQFILSSKKLLLSDSGFYLCAWSAGAQNNEQFFGPGTRLTVL.

This clone has just a few counts. The V gene is TRBV28, the J gene TRBJ2-2; 9 positions agree with TRBD1. Germline CDR1 reads MDHEN; CDR2 reads SYDVKM. Unmatched junction bases numbered 8, after V lost 5 bases and J lost 4 bases. This CDR3 contains 16 residues. CDR3 sequence (DNA): TGTGCCAGCAGTACCTCCGGGACAGGGATCACCGGGGAGCTGTTTTTT. This translates into CASSTSGTGITGELFF.

This clone was picked up one time. This sequence joins TRBV4-1 and TRBJ1-4, with D tentatively TRBD1 (5 bases). The CDR3 consists of 18 residues. The V end lost 0 bases, the J end lost 2 bases, and 16 bases lay between the germline ends. Germline V gene lookup returns CDR1 MGHRA and CDR2 YSYEKL. The CDR3 DNA sequence: TGCGCCAGCAGCCAAGATAATTATCGGGGGAGGACTAATGAAAAACTGTTTTTT. Its protein is CASSQDNYRGRTNEKLFF.

The V call is TRBV4-1, the J call TRBJ1-1; no clear D. The CDR3 spans 13 residues. Germline V CDR1 and CDR2: MGHRA, YSYEKL. Trimming cost V 2 bases and J 3 bases, with 7 bases left between them. In DNA form, the CDR3 reads TGCGCCAGCAGCCAACATGTTTACACTGAAGCTTTCTTT. Protein: CASSQHVYTEAFF.

The CDR3 loop reads CASSFSRDRAGNYGYTF. The CDR3 nucleotides are TGTGCCAGCAGCTTTTCTCGGGACAGGGCGGGAAACTATGGCTACACCTTC. The chain is built from TRBV7-3 and TRBJ1-2, with 9 bases identical to TRBD1. This CDR3 region has 17 residues. Germline V gives CDR1 SGHTA, CDR2 FQGTGA. Trimming took 3 bases from V and 2 from J; bases not matched to a gene: 10.

The V gene is TRBV27, the J gene TRBJ1-1, with 7 bases aligning to TRBD1. Germline CDR1 reads MNHEY; CDR2 reads SMNVEV (reference sequence). The CDR3 has 14 residues. After removal of 1 base from V and 5 bases from J, the junction contained 4 bases not matched to a gene. CDR3 sequence (DNA): TGTGCCAGCAGTTTATTACAGGGGAAAACTGAAGCTTTCTTT. As protein: CASSLLQGKTEAFF.

V gene TRBV12-5 combines with J gene TRBJ2-6, with D hard to call. Germline assignment: CDR1 LGHNT and CDR2 FRNRAP. The length of the CDR3 is 13 residues. V dropped 6 bases and J dropped 0 bases, with 3 bases sitting between them. The CDR3 bases are TGTGCTAGTGGCTCCTCTGGGGCCAACGTCCTGACTTTC. It is translated as CASGSSGANVLTF.

The chain couples TRBV27 to TRBJ1-6, with a weak D call TRBD1 (5 bases). The CDR3 runs 15 residues. Germline V gene data show CDR1 as MNHEY and CDR2 as SMNVEV (reference sequence). Trimming removed 3 bases at V and 9 bases at J, with 15 bases between. CDR3 amino acids: CASSFDSGLGSPLHF. DNA of the CDR3: TGTGCCAGCAGTTTCGACAGCGGGCTGGGTTCACCCCTCCACTTT.

V usage is TRBV5-6 and J usage is TRBJ2-7; D is uncertain. Per the germline V gene, CDR1 is SGHDT and CDR2 is YYEEEE. Trimming pared 0 bases from V and 2 bases from J, leaving 6 bases between. The CDR3 covers 13 residues. CDR3 DNA: TGTGCCAGCAGCTTGGGACCACCCTACGAGCAGTACTTC. Translation gives CASSLGPPYEQYF. Full variable domain (missing parts from reference TRBV5-6 and TRBJ2-7): DAGVTQSPTHLIKTRGQQVTLRCSPKSGHDTVSWYQQALGQGPQFIFQYYEEEERQRGNFPDRFSGHQFPNYSSELNVNALLLGDSALYLCASSLGPPYEQYFGPGTRLTVT.

The V gene is TRBV9, the J gene TRBJ1-2, with a weak D call TRBD1 (5 bases). Germline CDR1 and CDR2: SGDLS and YYNGEE. The CDR3 sequence is 15 residues long. Trimming cost V 0 bases and J 4 bases, with 13 bases left between them. This CDR3 reads CASSVDGGEGYGYTF. The CDR3 nucleotides are TGTGCCAGCAGCGTAGACGGGGGAGAGGGCTATGGCTACACCTTC.

This clone was observed once. J is TRBJ2-3 and V is TRBV30; 8 bases are shared with TRBD2. Trimming took 0 bases from V and 6 from J; bases not matched to a gene: 8. The CDR3 runs to 15 residues. The germline V gene encodes CDR1 GTSNPN and CDR2 SVGIG (reference sequence). CDR3 residues: CAWSVPGGLWDTQYF. CDR3 coding DNA: TGTGCCTGGAGTGTACCGGGGGGGCTATGGGATACGCAGTATTTT.

This sequence joins TRBV28 and TRBJ2-1, with 10 bases aligning to TRBD1. Germline V gene sequence: CDR1 MDHEN, CDR2 SYDVKM. V lost 2 bases, J lost 7 bases, and 8 bases stayed unmatched. CDR3 size: 16 residues. CDR3 protein: CASSLKGQGRLNEQFF. The CDR3 DNA reads as TGTGCCAGCAGTTTAAAGGGACAGGGGCGGTTGAATGAGCAGTTCTTC.

The chain carries TRBV19 and TRBJ1-5, with TRBD1 as a possible D gene (6 bases). The V gene lost 10 bases and the J gene lost 2 bases, with 12 bases spanning the gap. Germline-derived CDR1 and CDR2 are LNHDA and SQIVND (reference sequence). The CDR3 loop spans 13 amino acids. The CDR3 DNA sequence: TGTGCCATAGGGGGGGCAGGCAATCAGCCCCAGCATTTT. Encoded protein: CAIGGAGNQPQHF.

In its sample, this clone was seen once. The V gene is TRBV2, the J gene TRBJ1-5; 7 nucleotides agree with TRBD1. Trimming at V came to 0 bases and at J to 6 bases, leaving 5 bases not matched to a gene. The germline V gene has CDR1 SNHLY and CDR2 FYNNEI. The CDR3 sequence is 15 residues long. This chain's CDR3 is CASSEARKGAQPQHF. DNA of the CDR3: TGTGCCAGCAGTGAAGCGCGGAAGGGGGCTCAGCCCCAGCATTTT.

The rearrangement joins TRBV12-3 or TRBV12-4 to TRBJ1-4, with D possibly being TRBD1 (5 bases). CDR3 size: 11 residues. With 9 bases removed from V and 8 bases from J, the gap between germline ends came to 10 bases. CDR3 bases: TGTGCCAGTGGTAGGGACGAAAAACTGTTTTTT. It encodes CASGRDEKLFF.

This clone was observed once. The V and J genes are TRBV19 and TRBJ2-5; no clear D gene. Germline CDR1 is LNHDA and CDR2 is SQIVND (reference sequence). The CDR3 covers 13 residues. Trimming shortened V by 3 bases and J by 0 bases, and 5 bases separated the two germline ends. For the CDR3, the DNA is TGTGCCAGTAGTATTTACCACCAAGAGACCCAGTACTTC. Protein sequence: CASSIYHQETQYF.

CDR3 sequence: CASSVGQSITYEQYF. DNA for the CDR3: TGTGCCAGCAGTGTAGGGCAGTCAATCACCTACGAGCAGTACTTC. The gene calls are TRBV2 and TRBJ2-7; D gene ambiguous. In germline, CDR1 is SNHLY, CDR2 FYNNEI. V lost 4 bases, J lost 2 bases, and 15 bases lay in between. The CDR3 contains 15 residues.

This clone was detected once. The V call is TRBV9, the J call TRBJ1-2; no clear D gene. Trimming took 0 bases from V and 6 from J, leaving 12 bases between them. Per germline, CDR1 SGDLS and CDR2 YYNGEE. The CDR3 is made up of 14 amino acids. The CDR3 bases are TGTGCCAGCAGCGTAGGGGGAAGATGGGATGGCTACACCTTC. Translated: CASSVGGRWDGYTF.

The chain employs TRBV30 and TRBJ2-7; D possibly corresponds to TRBD2 (6 bases). The V end lost 1 base, the J end lost 0 bases, and 19 bases lay between the germline ends. The germline V gene encodes CDR1 GTSNPN and CDR2 SVGIG (reference sequence). The CDR3 totals 17 residues. For the CDR3, the DNA is TGTGCCTGGAGTGCCCGTCTTTTTGGGGGGAACTCCTACGAGCAGTACTTC. It codes for CAWSARLFGGNSYEQYF.

The chain has TRBV6-6 and TRBJ2-4; possible D gene TRBD2, 5 bases. Germline V CDR1 and CDR2: MNHNY, SVGAGI (reference sequence). Trimming removed 8 bases at V and 3 bases at J, with 8 bases between. This CDR3 has 12 residues. The CDR3 nucleotides are TGTGCCAGCGAGGGTGTCAAAAACATTCAGTACTTC. Its protein product is CASEGVKNIQYF.

This clone was observed once. The chain couples TRBV12-3 or TRBV12-4 to TRBJ2-3, with D possibly TRBD2 on 6 matching bases. V lost 6 bases, J lost 4 bases, and 11 bases lay in between. CDR3 length equals 13 residues. CDR3 sequence reads: CASRPGVADTQYF. The DNA of the CDR3 is TGTGCCAGCAGGCCGGGGGTTGCAGATACGCAGTATTTT.

This chain connects TRBV27 to TRBJ1-2, with unresolved D. CDR1 is MNHEY, CDR2 SMNVEV, per germline (reference sequence). Trimming removed 1 base at V and 8 bases at J, with 17 bases between. This CDR3 is 15 amino acids long. CDR3 loop: CASSLFATPGEGYTF. CDR3 sequence (DNA): TGTGCCAGCAGTTTATTCGCGACCCCCGGGGAAGGCTACACCTTC.

The V call is TRBV20-1, the J call TRBJ1-5; the D gene is possibly TRBD1 (5 bases). The ends were cut back, 3 bases at V and 6 bases at J, with 12 bases in the middle. Per germline, CDR1 DFQATT and CDR2 SNEGSKA (reference sequence). The CDR3 runs to 13 residues. Here the CDR3 DNA reads TGCAGTGCTAGTGGGCAGGGTGGTCAGCCCCAGCATTTT. It encodes CSASGQGGQPQHF.

This clone was seen once. J is TRBJ1-4 and V is TRBV30, with a tentative D call TRBD1 (6 bases). Germline V gene sequence: CDR1 GTSNPN, CDR2 SVGIG (reference sequence). V shed 3 bases and J shed 3 bases, with 14 bases lying between them. The CDR3 sequence is 15 residues long. Here the CDR3 DNA reads TGTGCCTGGAGCAGGGGAAGGGGGGCTAATGAAAAACTGTTTTTT. Translating gives CAWSRGRGANEKLFF.

CDR3 in amino acids: CASSRQGKGNEQFF. CDR3 DNA sequence: TGTGCCAGCAGCCGTCAGGGGAAGGGCAATGAGCAGTTCTTC. The chain is built from TRBV4-2 and TRBJ2-1; tentatively, D is TRBD1 (6 bases). V lost 4 bases and J 6 bases, leaving 13 bases between the germline ends. The CDR3 runs 14 residues. Germline assignment: CDR1 LGHNA and CDR2 YNFKEQ.